These T cell receptor beta chains were read from a single sample in a study of T cell responses to AZD1222 COVID-19 vaccine. The protocol was immunoSEQ multiplex PCR, while the TCRdb copy is restricted to in-frame clones and leaves out a portion. Among 80,000 or so clones listed, 85% to 90% were seen once. Sample: peripheral blood, taken on day 0 of AZD1222 vaccination. The receptors were gathered from an adult in good health. The CDR3 runs from the conserved cysteine through the conserved F or W.

j_call cdr3_length v_call cdr3_aa
TRBJ1-2 13 TRBV6-1 CASSEEENYGYTF
TRBJ1-1 15 TRBV5-1 CASSSLGGVVGEAFF
TRBJ1-6 15 TRBV18 CASSTDRGSNSPLHF
TRBJ2-5 13 TRBV4-1 CASRWTGEETQYF
TRBJ1-2 14 TRBV10-2 CASSENRGGYGYTF
TRBJ1-2 13 TRBV12-3/TRBV12-4 CASSLNGNYGYTF
TRBJ2-1 16 TRBV5-1 CASSLTGVSSYNEQFF
TRBJ1-5 20 TRBV21-1 CASSKTRGDRHYSGNQPQHF
TRBJ2-2 12 TRBV6-5 CASSYGTGELFF
TRBJ1-2 14 TRBV27 CASRLGQTNYGYTF
TRBJ1-1 18 TRBV30 CAWSVRVRGSLLNTEAFF
TRBJ1-1 12 TRBV2 CASEDTLTEAFF
TRBJ1-6 16 TRBV4-2 CASSQTGAIYNSPLHF
TRBJ1-1 12 TRBV14 CASSLGGSEAFF
TRBJ1-1 14 TRBV7-8 CASSLQGGVTEAFF
TRBJ2-5 13 TRBV30 CAWILSGGETQYF
TRBJ2-7 13 TRBV5-4 CASSRPGSYEQYF
TRBJ1-6 15 TRBV3-1/TRBV3-2 CASRDQGQYNSPLHF
TRBJ2-2 16 TRBV7-6 CASSRGLAGITGELFF
TRBJ2-1 15 TRBV2 CASSGGLRSYNEQFF
TRBJ2-1 15 TRBV9 CASSPGTGRVDEQFF
TRBJ2-6 16 TRBV29-1 CSVRDRGVPGANVLTF
TRBJ1-6 14 TRBV9 CASSVIGYNSPLHF
TRBJ1-4 15 TRBV6-5 CASSFHAGTNEKLFF
TRBJ2-3 15 TRBV7-9 CASSLMGQGTDTQYF
TRBJ1-5 12 TRBV28 CASSSRNQPQHF
TRBJ2-1 16 TRBV10-3 CAISDVNRGQRDEQFF
TRBJ2-3 14 TRBV6-2/TRBV6-3 CASSYFISGAAQYF
TRBJ1-1 13 TRBV7-2 CASSAQHNTEAFF
TRBJ1-2 13 TRBV7-9 CASSFREDYGYTF
TRBJ1-3 14 TRBV6-5 CASSKIEGRNTIYF
TRBJ1-1 13 TRBV7-3 CASSLYGNTEAFF
TRBJ2-3 14 TRBV24-1 CATSDLPSTDTQYF
TRBJ2-7 14 TRBV27 CASSFSWDSYEQYF
TRBJ2-7 12 TRBV15 CATRDGGGILYF
TRBJ2-1 14 TRBV3-1/TRBV3-2 CASSQETSYNEQFF
TRBJ1-2 12 TRBV18 CASSRPQSGYTF
TRBJ2-7 15 TRBV19 CASSMGRQRAYEQYF
TRBJ2-3 18 TRBV5-4 CASSQRPLAGGHTDTQYF
TRBJ1-1 12 TRBV18 CASSPYNTEAFF
TRBJ2-1 14 TRBV27 CAISWGGSYNEQFF